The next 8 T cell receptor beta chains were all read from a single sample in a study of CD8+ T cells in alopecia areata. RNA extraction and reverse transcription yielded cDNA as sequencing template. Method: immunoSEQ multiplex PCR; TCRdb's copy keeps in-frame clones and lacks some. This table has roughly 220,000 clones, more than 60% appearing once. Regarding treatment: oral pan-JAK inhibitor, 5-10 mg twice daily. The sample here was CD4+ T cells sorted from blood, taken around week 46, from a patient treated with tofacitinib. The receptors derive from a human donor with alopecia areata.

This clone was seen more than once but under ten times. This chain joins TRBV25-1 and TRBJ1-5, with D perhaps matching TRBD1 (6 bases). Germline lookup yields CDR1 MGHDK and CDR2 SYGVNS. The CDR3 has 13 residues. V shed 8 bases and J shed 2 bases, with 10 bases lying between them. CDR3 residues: CASSRTGNQPQHF. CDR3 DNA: TGTGCCAGCTCTAGGACAGGCAATCAGCCCCAGCATTTT.

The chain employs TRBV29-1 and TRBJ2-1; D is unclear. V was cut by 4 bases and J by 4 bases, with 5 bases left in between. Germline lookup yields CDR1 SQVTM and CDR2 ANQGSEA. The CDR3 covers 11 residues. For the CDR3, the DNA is TGCAGCGTTGGGTTATACAATGAGCAGTTCTTC. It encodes CSVGLYNEQFF.

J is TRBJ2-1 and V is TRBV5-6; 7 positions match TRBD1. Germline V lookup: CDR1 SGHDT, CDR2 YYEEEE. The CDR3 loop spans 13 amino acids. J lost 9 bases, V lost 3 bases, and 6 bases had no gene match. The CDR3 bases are TGTGCCAGCAGCTCTGACAGGGTTCCTGAGCAGTTCTTC. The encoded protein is CASSSDRVPEQFF.

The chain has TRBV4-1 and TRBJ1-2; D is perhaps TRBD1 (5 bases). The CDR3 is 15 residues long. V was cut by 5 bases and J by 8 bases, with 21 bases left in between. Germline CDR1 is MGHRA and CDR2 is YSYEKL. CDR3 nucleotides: TGCGCCAGCAGCGTACCGACGCAGGGCCCGGGGGGCTACACCTTC. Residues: CASSVPTQGPGGYTF.

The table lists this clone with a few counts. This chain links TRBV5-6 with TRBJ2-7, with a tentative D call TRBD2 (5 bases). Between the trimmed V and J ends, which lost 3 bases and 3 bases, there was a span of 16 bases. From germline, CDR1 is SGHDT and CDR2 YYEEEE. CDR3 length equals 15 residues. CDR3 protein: CASSYRSTGSYEQYF. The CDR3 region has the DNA TGTGCCAGCAGCTATAGAAGTACGGGAAGCTACGAGCAGTACTTC.

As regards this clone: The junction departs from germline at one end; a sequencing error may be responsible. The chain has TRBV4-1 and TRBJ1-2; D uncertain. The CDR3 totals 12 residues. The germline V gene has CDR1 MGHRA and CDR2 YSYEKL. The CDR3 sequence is CASSQDNDGYTF. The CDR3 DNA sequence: TGCGCCAGCAGCCAAGATAACGATGGCTACACCTTC.

CDR3 residues: CASGPPRGLEAFF. In nucleotides, the CDR3 is TGTGCTAGTGGCCCGCCAAGGGGACTTGAAGCTTTCTTT. J is TRBJ1-1 and V is TRBV12-5; TRBD1 might be the D (5 bases). Trimming took off 6 bases at V and 7 bases at J, with 15 bases between the two ends. The CDR3 is made up of 13 amino acids. The germline gives CDR1 LGHNT, CDR2 FRNRAP.

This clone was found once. In DNA form, the CDR3 reads TGTGCCAGTAGTACATCGACAGACCCTAATTCACCCCTCCACTTT. It translates to CASSTSTDPNSPLHF. The chain carries TRBV19 and TRBJ1-6, with D perhaps matching TRBD1 (5 bases). Trimming took off 4 bases at V and 6 bases at J, with 13 bases between the two ends. This CDR3 has 15 residues. Germline CDR1 LNHDA, CDR2 SQIVND (reference sequence).